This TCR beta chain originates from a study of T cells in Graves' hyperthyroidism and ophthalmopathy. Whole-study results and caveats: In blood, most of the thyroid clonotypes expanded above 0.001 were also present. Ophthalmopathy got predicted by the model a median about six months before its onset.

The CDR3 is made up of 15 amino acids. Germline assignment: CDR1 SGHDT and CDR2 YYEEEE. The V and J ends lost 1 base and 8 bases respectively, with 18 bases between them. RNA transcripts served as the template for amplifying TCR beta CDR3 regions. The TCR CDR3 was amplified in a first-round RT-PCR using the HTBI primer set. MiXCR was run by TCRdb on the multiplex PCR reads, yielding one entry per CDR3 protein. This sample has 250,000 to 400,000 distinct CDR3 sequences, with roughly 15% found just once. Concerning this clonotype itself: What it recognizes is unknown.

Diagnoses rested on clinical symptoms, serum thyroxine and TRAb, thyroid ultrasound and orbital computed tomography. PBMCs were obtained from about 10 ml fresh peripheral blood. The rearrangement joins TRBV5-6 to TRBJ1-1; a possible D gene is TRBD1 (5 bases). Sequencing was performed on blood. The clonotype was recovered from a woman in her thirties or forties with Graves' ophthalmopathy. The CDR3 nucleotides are TGTGCCAGCAGCTTGCAGGGTGGGTTGGTTACCGAAGCTTTCTTT. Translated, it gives CASSLQGGLVTEAFF. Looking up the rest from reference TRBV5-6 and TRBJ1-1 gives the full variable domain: DAGVTQSPTHLIKTRGQQVTLRCSPKSGHDTVSWYQQALGQGPQFIFQYYEEEERQRGNFPDRFSGHQFPNYSSELNVNALLLGDSALYLCASSLQGGLVTEAFFGQGTRLTVV.